A single sample gave rise to the 22 T cell receptor beta chains below, sequenced in a study of T cell repertoires in cytomegalovirus infection (dated by TCRdb to 2018 to 2020). The treatment or condition label corresponds to: in vitro stimulation with specific CMV peptide epitopes to enrich CMV-specific T cells. Sequencing used an Illumina HiSeq 1500. The raw public reads went through TCRdb reprocessing: fastp at Q25, MiXCR clone calling, in-frame beta chains kept. Entries that share a CDR3 protein sequence are merged under the most common genes and DNA. This sample lists approximately 300,000 distinct CDR3 sequences; about 28% were detected once. Roughly 20% of the sample is in the top ten clones. These TCRs' antigens remain unknown. Material: cultured PBMCs, obtained from culture after CMV antigen stimulation. Receptor source: a human donor in good health (CMV status not recorded). Some clones in this sample may be carry-over from other donors' samples.

This clonotype was seen a few times. V and J are TRBV28 and TRBJ2-7, with TRBD1 matching over 9 bases. V trimming: 6 bases; J trimming: 5 bases; junction bases outside the gene matches: 11. This CDR3 region has 15 residues. Germline V gene data show CDR1 as MDHEN and CDR2 as SYDVKM. The CDR3 nucleotides are TGTGCCAGCAGCTCCCAGGGGACAGGGACCGACGAGCAGTACTTC. Translating gives CASSSQGTGTDEQYF.

V usage is TRBV12-3 or TRBV12-4 and J usage is TRBJ1-2; D might be TRBD1 (5 bases). CDR3 size: 13 residues. Trimming took 5 bases from V and 4 from J, leaving 11 bases between them. This chain's CDR3 is CASSRSGGYGYTF. The CDR3 nucleotides are TGTGCCAGCAGTCGCTCGGGGGGCTATGGCTACACCTTC.

The chain combines TRBV12-5 with TRBJ2-7, with D maybe TRBD1 (6 bases). In germline, CDR1 is LGHNT, CDR2 FRNRAP. The CDR3 length is 16 residues. Trimming cost V 2 bases and J 5 bases, with 19 bases left between them. CDR3 in DNA: TGTGCTAGTGGTTTGAACCTGCAGGGGAACGGGCACGAGCAGTACTTC. This translates into CASGLNLQGNGHEQYF.

This sequence joins TRBV19 and TRBJ1-2; D is ambiguous. This CDR3 is built from 14 residues. CDR1 LNHDA and CDR2 SQIVND come from the germline V gene (reference sequence). Trimming cost V 3 bases and J 8 bases, with 16 bases left between them. The CDR3 reads CASSIPRPTRGYTF. The DNA of the CDR3 is TGTGCCAGTAGTATCCCTCGACCCACGAGGGGCTACACCTTC. Based on the CDR3 plus reference TRBV19 and TRBJ1-2, the full variable domain is DGGITQSPKYLFRKEGQNVTLSCEQNLNHDAMYWYRQDPGQGLRLIYYSQIVNDFQKGDIAEGYSVSREKKESFPLTVTSAQKNPTAFYLCASSIPRPTRGYTFGSGTRLTVV.

V and J are TRBV20-1 and TRBJ2-2; no definite D call. The CDR3 consists of 14 residues. The germline V and J ends were trimmed by 3 bases and 6 bases, with 14 bases remaining between them. CDR1 and CDR2 (germline): DFQATT, SNEGSKA (reference sequence). CDR3 coding DNA: TGCAGTGCTAGGCGGCTAGAAGGTTCCGGGGAGCTGTTTTTT. This codes for CSARRLEGSGELFF.

A note on this clonotype: The germline gene is not matched at one end of the junction; a read error may be the cause. This rearrangement joins TRBV7-2 to TRBJ2-7; unclear D gene. This CDR3 contains 13 residues. Germline lookup yields CDR1 SGHTA and CDR2 FQGNSA. The CDR3 is CASSLGAVIEQCF. The CDR3 nucleotides are TGTGCCAGCAGCTTAGGAGCAGTAATCGAGCAGTGCTTC.

The sample holds many counts of this clonotype. The chain combines TRBV7-9 with TRBJ2-5; 12 nucleotides match TRBD2. This CDR3 contains 16 residues. The germline V gene has CDR1 SEHNR and CDR2 FQNEAQ (reference sequence). Trimming at V came to 4 bases and at J to 3 bases, leaving 6 bases not matched to a gene. In nucleotides, the CDR3 is TGTGCCAGCAGCTCGCGGAGGACTAGCGGGAAAGAGACCCAGTACTTC. It specifies CASSSRRTSGKETQYF.

Only a few counts were recorded for this clonotype. V usage is TRBV3-1 and J usage is TRBJ2-1; D unresolved. The CDR3 is 16 residues long. The V gene lost 0 bases and the J gene lost 4 bases, with 13 bases spanning the gap. In germline, CDR1 is LGHDT, CDR2 YNNKEL (reference sequence). CDR3 amino acids: CASSQDSVPGYNEQFF. DNA of the CDR3: TGTGCCAGCAGCCAAGACTCAGTGCCCGGGTACAATGAGCAGTTCTTC.

This chain uses TRBV5-5 with TRBJ2-3, with a weak D call TRBD1 (6 bases). This CDR3 region has 14 residues. V was cut by 6 bases and J by 2 bases, with 13 bases left in between. Germline V gene lookup returns CDR1 SGHKS and CDR2 YYEKEE (reference sequence). DNA of the CDR3: TGTGCCAGCAACCGCCGGGACAACACAGATACGCAGTATTTT. It codes for CASNRRDNTDTQYF.

This clonotype was observed a handful of times. The J gene is TRBJ2-7, the V gene TRBV11-2; D perhaps matches TRBD1 (5 bases). The CDR3 sequence is 17 residues long. Trimming stripped 2 bases from V and 5 bases from J, with 22 bases between. Germline CDR1 and CDR2: SGHAT and FQNNGV. The CDR3 nucleotides are TGTGCCAGCAGCTTAATTCTGTCGGGCAGGGTTGAACACGAGCAGTACTTC. Translated, it gives CASSLILSGRVEHEQYF.

This clonotype was found a few times. V gene TRBV7-6 combines with J gene TRBJ2-2, with 9 positions matching TRBD2. CDR1 and CDR2 (germline): SGHVS, FNYEAQ. V gave up 3 bases and J gave up 4 bases; unmatched junction bases: 3. This CDR3 is built from 15 residues. The CDR3 protein is CASSLSGGFTGELFF. The DNA for the CDR3 is TGTGCCAGCAGCTTGAGCGGGGGGTTCACCGGGGAGCTGTTTTTT.

The rearrangement uses TRBV7-9 and TRBJ1-2; 7 bases align to TRBD1. Trimming cost V 2 bases and J 7 bases; bases outside gene matches: 7. In germline, CDR1 is SEHNR, CDR2 FQNEAQ (reference sequence). CDR3 size: 14 residues. The CDR3 DNA sequence: TGTGCCAGCAGCTTAACTGGGACAGTCTCTGGCTACACCTTC. Protein product: CASSLTGTVSGYTF.

The chain uses TRBV2 and TRBJ1-2, with 7 bases aligning to TRBD1. With V trimmed by 1 base and J by 5 bases, 4 bases remained unmatched. The CDR3 is 14 residues long. Germline V CDR1 and CDR2: SNHLY, FYNNEI. The CDR3 nucleotides are TGTGCCAGCAGTGAAGTCCGACAGGGTTATGGCTACACCTTC. It specifies CASSEVRQGYGYTF.

The chain uses TRBV7-2 and TRBJ1-4; D not certain. With 7 bases removed from V and 5 bases from J, the gap between germline ends came to 5 bases. The CDR3 runs 11 residues. The germline gives CDR1 SGHTA, CDR2 FQGNSA. CDR3 in amino acids: CASISNEKLFF. For the CDR3, the DNA is TGTGCCAGCATTTCAAATGAAAAACTGTTTTTT. The full variable domain, in which reference TRBV7-2 and TRBJ1-4 provide the parts outside the CDR3, is GAGVSQSPSNKVTEKGKDVELRCDPISGHTALYWYRQSLGQGLEFLIYFQGNSAPDKSGLPSDRFSAERTGGSVSTLTIQRTQQEDSAVYLCASISNEKLFFGSGTQLSVL.

This sequence joins TRBV25-1 and TRBJ2-3; D might be TRBD2 (6 bases). Trimming pared 7 bases from V and 4 bases from J, leaving 15 bases between. This CDR3 comprises 14 residues. Germline CDR1 is MGHDK and CDR2 is SYGVNS. CDR3 sequence: CASNDGTGADTQYF. In DNA, the CDR3 is TGTGCCAGCAACGACGGGACGGGGGCAGATACGCAGTATTTT.

The chain joins TRBV11-2 to TRBJ2-7; D not resolved. Germline V CDR1 and CDR2: SGHAT, FQNNGV. Trimming stripped 5 bases from V and 1 base from J, with 15 bases between. This CDR3 contains 15 residues. CDR3 amino acids: CASSPAGHPSYEQYF. DNA for the CDR3: TGTGCCAGCAGCCCTGCTGGCCACCCTTCCTACGAGCAGTACTTC.

In its sample, this clonotype was seen a few times. The chain combines TRBV7-8 with TRBJ1-3, with D perhaps TRBD1 (6 bases). The CDR3 has 16 amino acids. Germline V gene data show CDR1 as SGHVS and CDR2 as FQNEAQ. With 4 bases removed from V and 0 bases from J, the gap between germline ends came to 13 bases. The CDR3 region is CASSWEGVTSGNTIYF. DNA of the CDR3: TGTGCCAGCAGCTGGGAGGGGGTTACCTCTGGAAACACCATATATTTT.

This clonotype was seen a handful of times. The CDR3 reads CATSIYRGGHTGELFF. For the CDR3, the DNA is TGTGCCACCTCAATATATCGGGGGGGTCACACCGGGGAGCTGTTTTTT. The V call is TRBV27, the J call TRBJ2-2, with TRBD2 matching over 8 bases. From germline, CDR1 is MNHEY and CDR2 SMNVEV (reference sequence). Unmatched junction bases numbered 13, after V lost 10 bases and J lost 3 bases. This CDR3 is 16 amino acids long.

The chain carries TRBV15 and TRBJ2-7, with 8 bases identical to TRBD2. The V segment lost 1 base and the J segment 2 bases; nucleotides outside the gene matches: 10. Germline CDR1 LNHNV, CDR2 YYDKDF (reference sequence). This CDR3 is 17 amino acids long. The CDR3 loop is CATSRVGGGTSAYEQYF. The DNA of the CDR3 is TGTGCCACCAGCAGAGTTGGCGGGGGGACTTCCGCCTACGAGCAGTACTTC. The whole variable domain, filled in from reference TRBV15 and TRBJ2-7, reads DAMVIQNPRYQVTQFGKPVTLSCSQTLNHNVMYWYQQKSSQAPKLLFHYYDKDFNNEADTPDNFQSRRPNTSFCFLDIRSPGLGDTAMYLCATSRVGGGTSAYEQYFGPGTRLTVT.

This clonotype came up a few times. The gene calls are TRBV29-1 and TRBJ1-1; D may be TRBD1 (5 bases). Trimming shortened V by 6 bases and J by 4 bases, and 9 bases separated the two germline ends. CDR3 length equals 11 residues. Germline CDR1 SQVTM, CDR2 ANQGSEA. As DNA, the CDR3 is TGCAGCGTGGGGGTCAGCACTGAAGCTTTCTTT. It is translated as CSVGVSTEAFF.

The J gene is TRBJ1-4, the V gene TRBV6-5; possibly TRBD1 for D (6 bases). There are 15 residues in the CDR3. The germline CDR1 and CDR2 sequences are MNHEY and SVGAGI. Trimming pared 3 bases from V and 5 bases from J, leaving 13 bases between. In DNA form, the CDR3 reads TGTGCCAGCAGTTATAACAGGGCCCCGAATGAAAAACTGTTTTTT. Translated, it gives CASSYNRAPNEKLFF.

This clonotype was picked up many times. A read error may explain this, as a much larger clone is one base away. V and J are TRBV19 and TRBJ1-1; no reliable D call. CDR1 is LNHDA and CDR2 is SQIVND in the germline V gene (reference sequence). This CDR3 region has 11 residues. The ends were cut back, 3 bases at V and 6 bases at J, with 5 bases in the middle. The CDR3 loop is CASSIDSEAFF. DNA for the CDR3: TGTGCCAGTAGTATCGACTCTGAAGCTTTCTTT.